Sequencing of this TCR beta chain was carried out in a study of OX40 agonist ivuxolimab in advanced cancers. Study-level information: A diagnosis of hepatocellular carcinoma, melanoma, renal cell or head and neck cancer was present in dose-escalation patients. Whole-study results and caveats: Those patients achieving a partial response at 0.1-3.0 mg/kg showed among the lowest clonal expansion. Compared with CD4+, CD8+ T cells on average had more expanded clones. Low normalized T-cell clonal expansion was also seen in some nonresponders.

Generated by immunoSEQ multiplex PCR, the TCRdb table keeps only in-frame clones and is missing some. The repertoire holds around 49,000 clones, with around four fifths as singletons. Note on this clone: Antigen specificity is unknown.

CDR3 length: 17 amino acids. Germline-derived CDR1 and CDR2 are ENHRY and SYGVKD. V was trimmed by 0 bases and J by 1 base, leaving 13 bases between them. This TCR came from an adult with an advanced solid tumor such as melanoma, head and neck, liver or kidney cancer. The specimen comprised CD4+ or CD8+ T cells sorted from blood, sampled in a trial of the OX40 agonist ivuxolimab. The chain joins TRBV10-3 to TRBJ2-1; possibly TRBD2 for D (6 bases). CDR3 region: CAISESFLAGSYNEQFF. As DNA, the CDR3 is TGTGCCATCAGTGAGTCGTTCTTGGCGGGGTCCTACAATGAGCAGTTCTTC.